The rows below give T cell receptor beta chains drawn from one sample of a study of beta chain features in type 1 diabetes. The method was immunoSEQ multiplex PCR; TCRdb's version includes in-frame clones alone and lacks a portion of them. This table has around 500,000 clones, 25% to 35% appearing once. Sequenced material: naive CD4+ T cells from blood. The source of these receptors is a man aged 18 to 30 in good health. CDR3s include the opening cysteine and the closing phenylalanine or tryptophan. D genes are given only for firm matches. Clone size is stated in some rows and not others, as once, few, many or a class when expanded.

J: TRBJ1-5; V: TRBV4-1; size: few; length: 13; D: .; DNA: TGCGCCAGCAGCCAAGGCACGGGACAGCCCCAGCATTTT; CDR3: CASSQGTGQPQHF
J: TRBJ2-5; V: TRBV9; size: .; length: 13; D: .; DNA: TGTGCCAGCAGCGTAGCTGGACAAGAGACCCAGTACTTC; CDR3: CASSVAGQETQYF
J: TRBJ1-5; V: TRBV7-2; size: .; length: 14; D: .; DNA: TGTGCCAGCAGTGTCAACAGGGGCAATCAGCCCCAGCATTTT; CDR3: CASSVNRGNQPQHF
J: TRBJ1-4; V: TRBV10-2; size: few; length: 13; D: TRBD1; DNA: TGCGCCAGCAGCCAGACAGGGGGCGGAAAACTGTTTTTT; CDR3: CASSQTGGGKLFF
J: TRBJ2-7; V: TRBV2; size: .; length: 13; D: .; DNA: TGTGCCAGCAGTGAGCTGGGGATCTACGAGCAGTACTTC; CDR3: CASSELGIYEQYF
J: TRBJ2-7; V: TRBV7-6; size: .; length: 16; D: TRBD1; DNA: TGTGCCAGCAGCCCACAGACAGGGCTGAGCTCCTACGAGCAGTACTTC; CDR3: CASSPQTGLSSYEQYF
J: TRBJ1-1; V: TRBV4-3; size: .; length: 16; D: .; DNA: TGCGCCAGCAGCCAAGATCTGGCATCCCCCAGGGCTGAAGCTTTCTTT; CDR3: CASSQDLASPRAEAFF
J: TRBJ2-5; V: TRBV10-3; size: .; length: 13; D: TRBD1; DNA: TGTGCCATCAGTACAGGGGCCCAAGAGACCCAGTACTTC; CDR3: CAISTGAQETQYF
J: TRBJ2-1; V: TRBV4-2; size: few; length: 18; D: .; DNA: TGTGCCAGCAGCCAAGAGCCCAATTCCTGGCAAAAATACAATGAGCAGTTCTTC; CDR3: CASSQEPNSWQKYNEQFF
J: TRBJ1-2; V: TRBV29-1; size: few; length: 13; D: TRBD1; DNA: TGCAGCGCTGGGGACAGGCTGAACTATGGCTACACCTTC; CDR3: CSAGDRLNYGYTF
J: TRBJ2-5; V: TRBV29-1; size: .; length: 11; D: .; DNA: TGCAGCGTGGGCGGCCAAGAGACCCAGTACTTC; CDR3: CSVGGQETQYF
J: TRBJ2-3; V: TRBV30; size: few; length: 13; D: .; DNA: TGTGCCTGGAGTGGACGGTACACAGATACGCAGTATTTT; CDR3: CAWSGRYTDTQYF
J: TRBJ2-7; V: TRBV30; size: few; length: 12; D: .; DNA: TGTGCCTGGCAAGGGGGACCCTACGAGCAGTACTTC; CDR3: CAWQGGPYEQYF
J: TRBJ2-6; V: TRBV9; size: .; length: 14; D: TRBD1; DNA: TGTGCCAGCAGCGAGGACAGGTCGCGTAACGACCTGACTTTC; CDR3: CASSEDRSRNDLTF
J: TRBJ2-2; V: TRBV5-1; size: .; length: 14; D: .; DNA: TGCGCCAGCAGCTCCGCCGGGAACACCGGGGAGCTGTTTTTT; CDR3: CASSSAGNTGELFF
J: TRBJ2-7; V: TRBV30; size: few; length: 13; D: TRBD2; DNA: TGTGCCTGGGCTGACGGGGGGTTGTACGAGCAGTACTTC; CDR3: CAWADGGLYEQYF
J: TRBJ1-4; V: TRBV4-1; size: .; length: 15; D: .; DNA: TGCGCCAGCAGCCAAGTAGGGACCCCGGCCGAAAAACTGTTTTTT; CDR3: CASSQVGTPAEKLFF
J: TRBJ2-5; V: TRBV10-2; size: few; length: 15; D: TRBD1; DNA: TGCGCCAGCGGATCTCCAGGACAGGGTGTGGAGACCCAGTACTTC; CDR3: CASGSPGQGVETQYF
J: TRBJ2-3; V: TRBV7-2; size: few; length: 15; D: TRBD2; DNA: TGTGCCAGCAGCTTAAGGAGCGGGGGGCCCGATACGCAGTATTTT; CDR3: CASSLRSGGPDTQYF
J: TRBJ2-1; V: TRBV6-1; size: .; length: 16; D: TRBD2; DNA: TGTGCCAGCAGTGGAACCTTAGCGGGCACTTACAATGAGCAGTTCTTC; CDR3: CASSGTLAGTYNEQFF
J: TRBJ2-1; V: TRBV29-1; size: few; length: 13; D: .; DNA: TGCAGCGTTGAAGGGTTCTCCTACAATGAGCAGTTCTTC; CDR3: CSVEGFSYNEQFF
J: TRBJ2-1; V: TRBV9; size: .; length: 15; D: .; DNA: TGTGCCAGCAGCTCAGGGGGACTAGTAGGCAATGAGCAGTTCTTC; CDR3: CASSSGGLVGNEQFF
J: TRBJ2-7; V: TRBV25-1; size: few; length: 13; D: .; DNA: TGTGCCAGCAGTGAATGGGCACAGGCGAAACAGTACTTC; CDR3: CASSEWAQAKQYF
J: TRBJ2-7; V: TRBV27; size: .; length: 13; D: .; DNA: TGTGCCAGCAGTTTACGGGGCCACGGCGAGCAGTACTTC; CDR3: CASSLRGHGEQYF
J: TRBJ1-4; V: TRBV7-9; size: once; length: 15; D: TRBD1; DNA: TGTGCCAGCATGCCGGGACAGCTCCCTAATGAAAAACTGTTTTTT; CDR3: CASMPGQLPNEKLFF
J: TRBJ1-2; V: TRBV18; size: .; length: 12; D: .; DNA: TGTGCCAGCTCACCGGACAGCTATGGCTACACCTTC; CDR3: CASSPDSYGYTF
J: TRBJ1-2; V: TRBV29-1; size: .; length: 11; D: .; DNA: TGCAGCGTTCTAGGGCACTATGGCTACACCTTC; CDR3: CSVLGHYGYTF
J: TRBJ1-2; V: TRBV6-6; size: .; length: 12; D: .; DNA: TGTGCCAGCAGCTACACACCCTATGGCTACACCTTC; CDR3: CASSYTPYGYTF
J: TRBJ2-7; V: TRBV23-1; size: .; length: 15; D: .; DNA: TGCGCCAGCAGCGGGGTGGGGGCGCGGATCCACGAGCAGTACTTC; CDR3: CASSGVGARIHEQYF
J: TRBJ1-5; V: TRBV7-2; size: few; length: 15; D: .; DNA: TGTGCCAGCAGCTTACTCCATCTGTCCGATCAGCCCCAGCATTTT; CDR3: CASSLLHLSDQPQHF
J: TRBJ2-1; V: TRBV25-1; size: .; length: 14; D: TRBD2; DNA: TGTGCCAGCAGTGGACTAGCGGGAAGACTTGAGCAGTTCTTC; CDR3: CASSGLAGRLEQFF
J: TRBJ2-7; V: TRBV10-3; size: .; length: 12; D: TRBD1; DNA: TGTGCCATCACCGAAGGGACAGGGAGGCGGTACTTC; CDR3: CAITEGTGRRYF
J: TRBJ2-7; V: TRBV2; size: .; length: 15; D: TRBD2; DNA: TGTGCCAGCAGTGGCCAACTAGCGGGAGCTGCCGAGCAGTACTTC; CDR3: CASSGQLAGAAEQYF
J: TRBJ2-1; V: TRBV19; size: .; length: 15; D: .; DNA: TGTGCCAGTAGTAATCGGCTAGCCCGAGGGGATGAGCAGTTCTTC; CDR3: CASSNRLARGDEQFF
J: TRBJ2-7; V: TRBV18; size: few; length: 15; D: TRBD1; DNA: TGTGCCAGCTCAACCTCCGGGACAGGGATAAACGAGCAGTACTTC; CDR3: CASSTSGTGINEQYF
J: TRBJ2-5; V: TRBV14; size: few; length: 14; D: .; DNA: TGTGCCAGCAGCCAAAGAGTCCTGGGAGAGACCCAGTACTTC; CDR3: CASSQRVLGETQYF
J: TRBJ2-5; V: TRBV11-2; size: .; length: 17; D: TRBD2; DNA: TGTGCCAGCAGCCCCACCGGGGGACTAGCGGGTCAAGAGACCCAGTACTTC; CDR3: CASSPTGGLAGQETQYF
J: TRBJ2-2; V: TRBV7-3; size: .; length: 13; D: .; DNA: TGTGCCAGCAGCTCCGTGGGTACCGGGGAGCTGTTTTTT; CDR3: CASSSVGTGELFF
J: TRBJ2-5; V: TRBV21-1; size: .; length: 12; D: .; DNA: TGTGCCAGCAACGGGTCTGGGGAGACCCAGTACTTC; CDR3: CASNGSGETQYF
J: TRBJ2-1; V: TRBV4-2; size: few; length: 12; D: .; DNA: TGTGCCAGCAGCCCTCAAGAAAGTGAGCAGTTCTTC; CDR3: CASSPQESEQFF
J: TRBJ2-1; V: TRBV4-3; size: few; length: 15; D: TRBD2; DNA: TGCGCCAGCAGCCAAGCCGGGACTAGCTACAATGAGCAGTTCTTC; CDR3: CASSQAGTSYNEQFF
J: TRBJ2-3; V: TRBV11-2; size: .; length: 14; D: .; DNA: TGTGCCAGCAGCTTAGGAGTGAACACAGATACGCAGTATTTT; CDR3: CASSLGVNTDTQYF
J: TRBJ2-5; V: TRBV11-2; size: few; length: 15; D: TRBD2; DNA: TGTGCCAGCCGCCATTCGGGAGGGACTCGGGAGACCCAGTACTTC; CDR3: CASRHSGGTRETQYF
J: TRBJ2-1; V: TRBV20-1; size: .; length: 11; D: .; DNA: TGCAGTGCTAACCCCCGCGGTGAGCAGTTCTTC; CDR3: CSANPRGEQFF
J: TRBJ1-2; V: TRBV25-1; size: .; length: 15; D: TRBD1; DNA: TGTGCCAGCAGTGACGCCGGGACAGGGGGAAATGGCTACACCTTC; CDR3: CASSDAGTGGNGYTF
J: TRBJ2-7; V: TRBV18; size: .; length: 14; D: TRBD1; DNA: TGTGCCAGCTCACCCCGGACAGGGGGCGGCGAGCAGTACTTC; CDR3: CASSPRTGGGEQYF
J: TRBJ1-5; V: TRBV5-4; size: .; length: 15; D: TRBD1; DNA: TGTGCCAGCAGCTTGGGGACAGGGGCGAATCAGCCCCAGCATTTT; CDR3: CASSLGTGANQPQHF
J: TRBJ2-5; V: TRBV30; size: .; length: 11; D: .; DNA: TGTGCCTGGAGCCCAAGCGGGACCCAGTACTTC; CDR3: CAWSPSGTQYF
J: TRBJ2-7; V: TRBV30; size: .; length: 14; D: .; DNA: TGTGCCTGGAGTGAAAAGGGGTACTCCTACGAGCAGTACTTC; CDR3: CAWSEKGYSYEQYF
J: TRBJ2-2; V: TRBV29-1; size: .; length: 13; D: .; DNA: TGCAGCGTCCCCGGGGAGTACACCGGGGAGCTGTTTTTT; CDR3: CSVPGEYTGELFF
J: TRBJ2-6; V: TRBV5-1; size: .; length: 16; D: .; DNA: TGCGCCAGCAGCAGGAGTCAGGTCTCTGGGGCCAACGTCCTGACTTTC; CDR3: CASSRSQVSGANVLTF
J: TRBJ2-1; V: TRBV7-9; size: .; length: 16; D: TRBD2; DNA: TGTGCCAGCAGCTTAGAACTAGCGGGAGGAGGCCCTGAGCAGTTCTTC; CDR3: CASSLELAGGGPEQFF
J: TRBJ2-1; V: TRBV5-1; size: .; length: 15; D: .; DNA: TGCGCCAGCAGCCCGGGGCTCGACCACGCCCGTGAGCAGTTCTTC; CDR3: CASSPGLDHAREQFF
J: TRBJ2-1; V: TRBV9; size: few; length: 14; D: TRBD2; DNA: TGTGCCAGCAGCGTGGGTAGCGGGAACAATGAGCAGTTCTTC; CDR3: CASSVGSGNNEQFF
J: TRBJ2-5; V: TRBV30; size: few; length: 14; D: .; DNA: TGTGCCTGGAGTGACAGGGGGAGGGGAGAGACCCAGTACTTC; CDR3: CAWSDRGRGETQYF
J: TRBJ2-4; V: TRBV30; size: .; length: 12; D: .; DNA: TGTGCCTGGAGTGTTCCTGGCGGGATGGCGTACTTC; CDR3: CAWSVPGGMAYF
J: TRBJ2-3; V: TRBV6-6; size: .; length: 16; D: .; DNA: TGTGCCAGTCAATCGGGCAGCACTCTCATCACAGATACGCAGTATTTT; CDR3: CASQSGSTLITDTQYF
J: TRBJ1-4; V: TRBV7-2; size: .; length: 16; D: TRBD1; DNA: TGTGCCAGCAGCCCCAGACAGGGGCTAACTAATGAAAAACTGTTTTTT; CDR3: CASSPRQGLTNEKLFF
J: TRBJ2-2; V: TRBV18; size: once; length: 13; D: .; DNA: TGTGCCAGCTCAGGGGCGAACACCGGGGAGCTGTTTTTT; CDR3: CASSGANTGELFF
J: TRBJ2-1; V: TRBV7-7; size: .; length: 16; D: TRBD2; DNA: TGTGCTAGCAGCTTCTCAATTCTAGCGGGAGCAAGTGAGCAGTTCTTC; CDR3: CASSFSILAGASEQFF